Listed below are T cell receptor beta chains from one sample, sequenced in a study of CD8+ T cells in alopecia areata. The data were produced by immunoSEQ multiplex PCR, yet TCRdb's version contains in-frame clones alone and is incomplete. The sample has about 12,000 clones; 56% are singletons. The specimen sequenced was skin. All receptors derive from a human donor with alopecia areata. Both conserved end residues are part of each CDR3. Only part of the rows carry a size: once, few, many, or a class if the clone is expanded.

J gene,clone size,V gene,CDR3 protein
TRBJ2-7,few,TRBV4-2,CASSRGTSSYEQYF
TRBJ2-3,NA,TRBV6-5,CASSPLRVRADTQYF
TRBJ2-7,NA,TRBV6-1,CASGGLFEQYF
TRBJ2-3,few,TRBV11-2,CASSLIRSALAETDTQYF
TRBJ2-7,NA,TRBV27,CASSPYPSYEQYF
TRBJ2-7,once,TRBV7-6,CASSTGPGFSPQYF
TRBJ2-7,NA,TRBV7-8,CASSLGWRTGPVEQYF
TRBJ1-5,few,TRBV28,CASRTGSNQPQHF
TRBJ2-7,NA,TRBV20-1,CSAGGNEQYF
TRBJ2-3,NA,TRBV7-9,CASSLYVTSMFGDTQYF
TRBJ1-5,NA,TRBV5-8,CASSPGTLGYSNQPQHF
TRBJ2-1,NA,TRBV6-6,CASSTGQGVSYNEQFF
TRBJ2-7,few,TRBV29-1,CSVSGSTFYEQYF
TRBJ2-5,few,TRBV5-1,CASSLAWPGQETQYF
TRBJ2-1,few,TRBV7-2,CASSLKRDNYNEQFF
TRBJ2-5,NA,TRBV21-1,CARQAERETQYF
TRBJ2-1,NA,TRBV6-5,CASSSRDGSLHNEQFF
TRBJ1-4,NA,TRBV6-1,CASSLRSEKLFF
TRBJ1-1,few,TRBV7-9,CASSFDRVAFF
TRBJ2-3,NA,TRBV5-1,CASTYFSPSSGDTQYF
TRBJ1-1,NA,TRBV7-8,CASSLYWVHPMNTEAFF
TRBJ2-1,few,TRBV21-1,CASSKARRSSGRGFYNEQFF
TRBJ2-3,few,TRBV11-3,CASSRGGDGADTQYF
TRBJ2-2,NA,TRBV7-8,CAVHPGSAGELFF
TRBJ1-4,NA,TRBV5-1,CASSQDPGQINEKLFF
TRBJ1-5,NA,TRBV5-4,CASSAGWNQPQHF
TRBJ1-6,NA,TRBV5-1,CASSLGPPSVNSPLHF
TRBJ2-3,few,TRBV7-2,CASSQQAGGDSTDTQYF
TRBJ2-6,NA,TRBV7-2,CASSEGRHSGANVLTF
TRBJ1-5,few,TRBV30,CAWSGTGRNQPQHF
TRBJ2-2,few,TRBV9,CASSAREEFTGELFF
TRBJ2-2,NA,TRBV6-1,CASSEGQTNTGELFF
TRBJ2-3,few,TRBV28,CASSSARPHTQYF
TRBJ2-7,NA,TRBV5-8,CASSFAGSSSYEQYF
TRBJ2-1,few,TRBV5-1,CASTEGGEQFF
TRBJ2-3,NA,TRBV7-2,CASSLSWTVTDTQYF
TRBJ1-2,NA,TRBV27,CASSPEGATGGRTYGYTF
TRBJ2-2,once,TRBV7-3,CASSSGPQHGGELFF
TRBJ2-3,NA,TRBV5-1,CASSLGPTDTQYF
TRBJ2-5,NA,TRBV5-1,CASRPTGVLETQYF
TRBJ2-2,NA,TRBV25-1,CASSGSLLTSPGELFF
TRBJ2-1,NA,TRBV5-5,CASSLERGLYNEQFF
TRBJ2-5,once,TRBV11-2,CASSLSPGAETQYF
TRBJ1-1,NA,TRBV6-1,CASSEMFRTEAFF
TRBJ2-5,NA,TRBV10-3,CAIRRQGVTETQYF
TRBJ2-1,NA,TRBV7-2,CASTPGGWGDEQFF